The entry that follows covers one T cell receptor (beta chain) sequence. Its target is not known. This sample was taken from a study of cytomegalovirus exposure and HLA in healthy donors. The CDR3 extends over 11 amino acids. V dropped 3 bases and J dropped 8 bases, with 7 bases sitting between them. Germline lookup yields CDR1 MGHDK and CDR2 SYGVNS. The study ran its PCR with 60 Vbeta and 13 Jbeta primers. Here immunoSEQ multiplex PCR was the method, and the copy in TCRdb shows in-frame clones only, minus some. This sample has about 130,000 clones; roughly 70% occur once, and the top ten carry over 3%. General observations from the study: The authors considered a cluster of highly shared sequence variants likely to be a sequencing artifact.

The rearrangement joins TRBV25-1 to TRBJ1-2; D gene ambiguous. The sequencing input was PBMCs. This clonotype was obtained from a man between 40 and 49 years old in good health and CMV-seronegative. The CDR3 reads CASSDVKGYTF. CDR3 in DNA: TGTGCCAGCAGTGACGTAAAAGGCTACACCTTC.